The 24 T cell receptor beta chains given below trace back to one sample, sequenced in a study of PD-1 blockade in classical Hodgkin lymphoma. Generated by immunoSEQ multiplex PCR, the TCRdb table keeps only in-frame clones and is missing some. The table has fewer than 25,000 clones, roughly 80% seen once. There was relapse after autologous stem cell transplantation in every patient, and there was variation in brentuximab vedotin exposure. The sequencing used peripheral blood mononuclear cells (PBMCs), collected before the second cycle of nivolumab. All receptors come from a human donor with classical Hodgkin lymphoma.

The rearrangement uses TRBV6-1 and TRBJ1-1; D ambiguous. V was pared by 4 bases and J by 1 base, with 7 bases between. From germline, CDR1 is MNHNS and CDR2 SASEGT. This CDR3 region has 13 residues. DNA for the CDR3: TGTGCCAGCAGTGTATTCTGGAACACTGAAGCTTTCTTT. Its translation: CASSVFWNTEAFF.

The V call is TRBV11-2, the J call TRBJ1-2, with TRBD1 as a possible D gene (6 bases). The CDR3 consists of 14 residues. The V gene lost 1 base and the J gene lost 3 bases, with 9 bases spanning the gap. Per the germline V gene, CDR1 is SGHAT and CDR2 is FQNNGV. The DNA of the CDR3 is TGTGCCAGCAGCTTAGCGGCAGGGGACTATGGCTACACCTTC. Translating it yields CASSLAAGDYGYTF.

V is TRBV9 and J is TRBJ2-3; D might be TRBD2 (7 bases). In germline, CDR1 is SGDLS, CDR2 YYNGEE. Trimming shortened V by 3 bases and J by 3 bases, and 14 bases separated the two germline ends. The CDR3 spans 15 residues. DNA of the CDR3: TGTGCCAGCAGCGAGGGGGGGATGGATACAGATACGCAGTATTTT. It specifies CASSEGGMDTDTQYF. Combining the CDR3 with reference TRBV9 and TRBJ2-3 gives the whole variable domain DSGVTQTPKHLITATGQRVTLRCSPRSGDLSVYWYQQSLDQGLQFLIQYYNGEERAKGNILERFSAQQFPDLHSELNLSSLELGDSALYFCASSEGGMDTDTQYFGPGTRLTVL.

The chain couples TRBV29-1 to TRBJ2-3; D is possibly TRBD1 (5 bases). CDR1 and CDR2 (germline): SQVTM, ANQGSEA. V lost 2 bases and J lost 2, with 11 bases in between. The CDR3 totals 14 residues. The chain's CDR3 is CSVEKTVPTDTQYF. The DNA of the CDR3 is TGCAGCGTTGAAAAGACAGTTCCCACAGATACGCAGTATTTT.

This clone is labeled as medium-sized. This chain connects TRBV6-5 to TRBJ2-7; D gene uncertain. The length of the CDR3 is 12 residues. Germline lookup yields CDR1 MNHEY and CDR2 SVGAGI. The V end was cut by 6 bases, the J end by 5 bases, with 11 bases between. The CDR3 nucleotides are TGTGCCAGCAGATCACGACCAGACGAGCAGTACTTC. Translation: CASRSRPDEQYF.

The rearrangement uses TRBV6-5 and TRBJ2-5, with D possibly being TRBD1 or TRBD2 (5 bases each). V was trimmed by 6 bases and J by 5 bases, leaving 10 bases between them. The CDR3 has 12 amino acids. From germline, CDR1 is MNHEY and CDR2 SVGAGI. CDR3 in amino acids: CASSRDLETQYF. The CDR3, as DNA: TGTGCCAGCAGCAGGGACCTGGAGACCCAGTACTTC.

The gene calls are TRBV9 and TRBJ1-2, with D unresolved. Trimming cost V 0 bases and J 5 bases, with 17 bases left between them. Germline CDR1 SGDLS, CDR2 YYNGEE. The CDR3 length is 16 residues. CDR3 loop: CASSVVEGSETYGYTF. The CDR3 bases are TGTGCCAGCAGCGTAGTGGAGGGTTCTGAGACTTATGGCTACACCTTC.

The chain couples TRBV9 to TRBJ1-2, with D perhaps TRBD1 (5 bases). The CDR3 runs to 18 residues. The germline V gene encodes CDR1 SGDLS and CDR2 YYNGEE. V gave up 0 bases and J gave up 2 bases, with 20 bases separating them. The CDR3 coding sequence is TGTGCCAGCAGCGTAGGGCCCCAGGGAAGGGGCCCAAACTATGGCTACACCTTC. Its translation is CASSVGPQGRGPNYGYTF.

The chain links TRBV7-2 to TRBJ2-3; D tentatively reads TRBD1 or TRBD2 (5 bases each). This CDR3 spans 16 amino acids. Germline CDR1 SGHTA, CDR2 FQGNSA. V lost 2 bases and J 4 bases, leaving 16 bases between the germline ends. This CDR3 reads CASSLRPPGRPDTQYF. In nucleotides, the CDR3 is TGTGCCAGCAGCTTACGGCCCCCGGGGCGCCCAGATACGCAGTATTTT.

This rearrangement joins TRBV4-1 to TRBJ1-6; 7 positions agree with TRBD1. Germline trimming cut 1 base from V and 8 bases from J; bases unmatched to any gene: 8. The CDR3 length is 16 residues. Germline V CDR1 and CDR2: MGHRA, YSYEKL. As DNA, the CDR3 is TGCGCCAGCAGCCAAGCGGACAGGCTTAGGCATTCACCCCTCCACTTT. It specifies CASSQADRLRHSPLHF.

The chain has TRBV15 and TRBJ2-3, with TRBD2 identical over 10 bases. CDR1 is LNHNV, CDR2 YYDKDF, per germline (reference sequence). This CDR3 region has 16 residues. The junction had 1 base not matched to a gene; V was cut back by 0 bases and J by 1 base. CDR3 in amino acids: CATSREGTSGTDTQYF. DNA of the CDR3: TGTGCCACCAGCAGAGAGGGGACTAGCGGCACAGATACGCAGTATTTT.

This chain joins TRBV27 and TRBJ2-5; 9 nucleotides agree with TRBD1. CDR1 MNHEY and CDR2 SMNVEV come from the germline V gene (reference sequence). The CDR3 contains 13 residues. V gave up 5 bases and J gave up 5 bases; unmatched junction bases: 3. CDR3 amino acids: CASSPTGGETQYF. CDR3 DNA sequence: TGTGCCAGCAGTCCGACAGGGGGGGAGACCCAGTACTTC.

The V and J genes are TRBV11-2 and TRBJ1-6; 8 bases agree with TRBD1. J lost 5 bases, V lost 5 bases, and 5 bases had no gene match. Germline CDR1 reads SGHAT; CDR2 reads FQNNGV. The CDR3 is 15 amino acids. Here the CDR3 DNA reads TGTGCCAGCAGCGTGGGGACAGGAAATAATTCACCCCTCCACTTT. It encodes CASSVGTGNNSPLHF.

The chain has TRBV6-1 and TRBJ1-1; 9 nucleotides match TRBD1. The CDR3 has 14 residues. V was pared by 6 bases and J by 5 bases, with 7 bases of the junction left unmatched. Germline CDR1 MNHNS, CDR2 SASEGT. CDR3 in amino acids: CASRAGQGRTEAFF. CDR3 DNA: TGTGCCAGCAGGGCGGGACAGGGAAGGACTGAAGCTTTCTTT.

The V gene is TRBV20-1, the J gene TRBJ2-7; D uncertain. CDR1 DFQATT and CDR2 SNEGSKA come from the germline V gene (reference sequence). Deletions cut 1 base from V and 5 bases from J, with 6 bases between. The CDR3 length is 11 residues. The CDR3 loop is CSARALHEQYF. In nucleotides, the CDR3 is TGCAGTGCTAGAGCTTTACACGAGCAGTACTTC.

The chain has TRBV10-3 and TRBJ2-5; no definite D call. Germline assignment: CDR1 ENHRY and CDR2 SYGVKD. CDR3 size: 11 residues. V lost 0 bases and J 4 bases, leaving 0 bases between the germline ends. The CDR3 DNA is TGTGCCATCAGTGAGTCAGAGACCCAGTACTTC. This gives the protein CAISESETQYF.

In this sample, this clone turned up a few times. The J gene is TRBJ2-7, the V gene TRBV5-1; no clear D gene. Germline V lookup: CDR1 SGHRS, CDR2 YFSETQ. V lost 0 bases and J lost 1, with 11 bases in between. The CDR3 covers 15 residues. DNA for the CDR3: TGCGCCAGCAGCTTGGATCGCGTACAGTCCTACGAGCAGTACTTC. Translated, it gives CASSLDRVQSYEQYF.

The V gene is TRBV18, the J gene TRBJ2-5; the D gene is possibly TRBD1 (6 bases). This CDR3 region has 15 residues. Per the germline V gene, CDR1 is KGHSH and CDR2 is LQKENI. V shed 2 bases and J shed 1 base, with 11 bases lying between them. CDR3 residues: CASSPGVGGQETQYF. The DNA for the CDR3 is TGTGCCAGCTCACCAGGCGTAGGGGGCCAAGAGACCCAGTACTTC.

The chain uses TRBV28 and TRBJ1-5; 10 nucleotides align to TRBD1. Trimming removed 6 bases from V and 2 bases from J; junction bases left unmatched: 7. CDR3 length: 16 amino acids. CDR1 MDHEN and CDR2 SYDVKM come from the germline V gene. CDR3 in DNA: TGTGCCAGCAGAGCCGGGACAGGGGCAGGCAATCAGCCCCAGCATTTT. Translating gives CASRAGTGAGNQPQHF.

In its sample, this clone was seen once. The rearrangement joins TRBV29-1 to TRBJ2-2; 11 nucleotides match TRBD2. CDR1 is SQVTM, CDR2 ANQGSEA, per germline. J was trimmed by 6 bases and V by 4 bases; bases with no gene match: 1. CDR3 length equals 13 residues. The CDR3 spells CSVVSGGAGELFF. CDR3 coding DNA: TGCAGCGTTGTTAGCGGGGGGGCCGGGGAGCTGTTTTTT.

This clone was observed once. The rearrangement uses TRBV19 and TRBJ2-1; 7 bases agree with TRBD2. The germline V gene has CDR1 LNHDA and CDR2 SQIVND (reference sequence). The CDR3 sequence is 15 residues long. The V gene end was trimmed by 5 bases and the J gene end by 2 bases; junction bases not matched to a gene: 6. The CDR3 coding sequence is TGTGCCAGTAGTCCCAGGGAGGGCGCCTACAATGAGCAGTTCTTC. Its protein product is CASSPREGAYNEQFF.

The chain joins TRBV6-1 to TRBJ2-1; D unclear. The V and J ends lost 3 bases and 0 bases respectively, with 9 bases between them. The CDR3 contains 15 residues. Germline CDR1 is MNHNS and CDR2 is SASEGT. CDR3 amino acids: CASSDGRSSYNEQFF. The CDR3 region has the DNA TGTGCCAGCAGTGACGGCAGGAGCTCCTACAATGAGCAGTTCTTC.

The chain links TRBV15 to TRBJ2-5, with 13 positions matching TRBD2. V shed 4 bases, J shed 2 bases, and the junction held 4 bases outside the gene matches. The CDR3 consists of 16 residues. Germline values: CDR1 LNHNV, CDR2 YYDKDF (reference sequence). The CDR3 region is CATSTGTSGIQETQYF. The CDR3 bases are TGTGCCACCAGCACAGGGACTAGCGGGATACAAGAGACCCAGTACTTC. The full variable domain, rest sourced from reference TRBV15 and TRBJ2-5, is DAMVIQNPRYQVTQFGKPVTLSCSQTLNHNVMYWYQQKSSQAPKLLFHYYDKDFNNEADTPDNFQSRRPNTSFCFLDIRSPGLGDTAMYLCATSTGTSGIQETQYFGPGTRLLVL.

The V gene is TRBV7-9, the J gene TRBJ2-7; either TRBD1 or TRBD2 may supply D (6 bases each). This CDR3 has 15 amino acids. V was trimmed by 0 bases and J by 4 bases, leaving 13 bases between them. Germline lookup yields CDR1 SEHNR and CDR2 FQNEAQ (reference sequence). CDR3 amino acids: CASSLAWGARYEQYF. CDR3 DNA sequence: TGTGCCAGCAGCTTAGCGTGGGGGGCTCGGTACGAGCAGTACTTC.